The clone carrying this T cell receptor beta chain was detected only once. Its target is unknown. This sample stems from a study of cytomegalovirus exposure and HLA in healthy donors. Whole-study findings and limits: It was in a later analysis that TCR association rates were seen to vary by HLA locus, highest for DRB1 and lowest for HLA-C. A prior analysis recorded that most TCR beta V segments were productive about 87% or about 30% of the time.

The study ran its PCR with 60 Vbeta and 13 Jbeta primers. Data came from immunoSEQ multiplex PCR; TCRdb stores just in-frame clones and leaves some out. This sample carries about 110,000 clones, more than 60% of them seen once, and the ten largest clones take roughly 4.9%. The TCR was taken from a female donor in good health and CMV-seropositive. Input material: PBMCs.

CDR3 coding DNA: TGTGCCAGCAGTATGACTAGCGGGGGCTACAATGAGCAGTTCTTC. Translated, it gives CASSMTSGGYNEQFF. The V gene is TRBV28, the J gene TRBJ2-1; 12 bases line up with TRBD2. Germline loops: CDR1 MDHEN, CDR2 SYDVKM. V dropped 5 bases and J dropped 3; count of bases not matched to a gene: 2. The CDR3 has 15 amino acids. Together with reference TRBV28 and TRBJ2-1, the CDR3 gives the full variable domain: DVKVTQSSRYLVKRTGEKVFLECVQDMDHENMFWYRQDPGLGLRLIYFSYDVKMKEKGDIPEGYSVSREKKERFSLILESASTNQTSMYLCASSMTSGGYNEQFFGPGTRLTVL.